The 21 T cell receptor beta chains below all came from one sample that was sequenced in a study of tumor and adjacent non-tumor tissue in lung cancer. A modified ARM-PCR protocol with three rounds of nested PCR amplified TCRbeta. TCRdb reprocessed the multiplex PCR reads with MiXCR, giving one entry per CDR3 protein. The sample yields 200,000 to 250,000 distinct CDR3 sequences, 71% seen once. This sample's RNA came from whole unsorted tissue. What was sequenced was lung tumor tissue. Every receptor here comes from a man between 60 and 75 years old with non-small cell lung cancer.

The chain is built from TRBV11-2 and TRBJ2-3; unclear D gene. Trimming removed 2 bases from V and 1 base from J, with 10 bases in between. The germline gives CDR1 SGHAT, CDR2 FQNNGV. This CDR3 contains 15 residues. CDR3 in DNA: TGTGCCAGCAGCTTAACCTTAGCTGGCACAGATACGCAGTATTTT. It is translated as CASSLTLAGTDTQYF.

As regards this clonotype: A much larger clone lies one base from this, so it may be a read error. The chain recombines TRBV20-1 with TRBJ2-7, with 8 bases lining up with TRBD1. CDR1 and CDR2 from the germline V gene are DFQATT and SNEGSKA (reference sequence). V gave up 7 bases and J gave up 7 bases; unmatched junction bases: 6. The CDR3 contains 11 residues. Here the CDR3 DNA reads TGCAGTGTTAGCAGGGGGCGGGAGCAGTACTTC. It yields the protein CSVSRGREQYF.

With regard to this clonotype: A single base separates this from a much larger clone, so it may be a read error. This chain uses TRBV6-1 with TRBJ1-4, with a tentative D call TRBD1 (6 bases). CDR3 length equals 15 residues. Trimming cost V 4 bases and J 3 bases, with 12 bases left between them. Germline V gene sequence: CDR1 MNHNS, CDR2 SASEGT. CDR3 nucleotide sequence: TGTGCCAGCAGTGGAAACGCAGGGGCTAATGAAAAACTGTTTTTT. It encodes CASSGNAGANEKLFF.

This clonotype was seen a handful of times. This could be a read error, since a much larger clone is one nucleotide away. The CDR3 DNA sequence: TGTGCCAGCAACCGCTCCTACAATGAGCAGTTCTTC. Its translation is CASNRSYNEQFF. The chain recombines TRBV4-2 with TRBJ2-1; D not resolved. Germline CDR1 is LGHNA and CDR2 is YNFKEQ. Trimming removed 7 bases from V and 0 bases from J, with 4 bases in between. CDR3 length: 12 amino acids.

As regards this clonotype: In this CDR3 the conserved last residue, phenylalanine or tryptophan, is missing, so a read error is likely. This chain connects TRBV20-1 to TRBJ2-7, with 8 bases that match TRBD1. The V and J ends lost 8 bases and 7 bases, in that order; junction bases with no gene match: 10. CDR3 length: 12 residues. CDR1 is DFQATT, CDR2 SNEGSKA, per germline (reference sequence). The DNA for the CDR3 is TGCAGTTACGACAGGGGTGCCCAGGAGCAGTACTAC. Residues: CSYDRGAQEQYY.

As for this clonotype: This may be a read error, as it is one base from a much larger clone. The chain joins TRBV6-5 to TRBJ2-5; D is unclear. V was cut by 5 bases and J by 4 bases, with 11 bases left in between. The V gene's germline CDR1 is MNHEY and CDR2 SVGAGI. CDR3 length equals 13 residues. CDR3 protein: CASSLIGSETQYF. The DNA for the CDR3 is TGTGCCAGCAGTCTTATAGGGTCAGAGACCCAGTACTTC.

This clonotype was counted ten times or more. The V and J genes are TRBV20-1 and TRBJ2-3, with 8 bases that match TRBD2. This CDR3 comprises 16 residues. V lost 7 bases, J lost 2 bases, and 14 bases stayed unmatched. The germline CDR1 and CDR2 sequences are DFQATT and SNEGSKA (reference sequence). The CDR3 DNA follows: TGCAGTGTCCCAGTTTCCTTAGCGGGGCTCACAGATACGCAGTATTTT. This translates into CSVPVSLAGLTDTQYF.

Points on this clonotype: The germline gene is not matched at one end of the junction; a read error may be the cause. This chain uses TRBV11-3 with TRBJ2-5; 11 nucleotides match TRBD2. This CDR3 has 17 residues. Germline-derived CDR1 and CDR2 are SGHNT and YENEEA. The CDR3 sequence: CASSFGASGRTQETQYF. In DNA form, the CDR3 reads TGTGCCAGCAGCTTTGGGGCTAGCGGGAGGACTCAAGAGACACAGTACTTC.

CDR3 bases: TGTGCCAGCACTCTAAGGGACACTGAAGCTTTCTTT. It translates to CASTLRDTEAFF. The genes are TRBV28 and TRBJ1-1, with D unclear. V lost 7 bases and J lost 3, with 9 bases in between. Germline V gene data show CDR1 as MDHEN and CDR2 as SYDVKM. There are 12 residues in the CDR3.

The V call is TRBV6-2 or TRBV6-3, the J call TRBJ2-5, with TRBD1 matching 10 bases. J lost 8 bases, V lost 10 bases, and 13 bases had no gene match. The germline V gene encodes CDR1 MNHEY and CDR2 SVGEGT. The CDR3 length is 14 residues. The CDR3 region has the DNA TGTGCCATCAGACAGGGGGCGAATTTAGAAACCCAGTACTTC. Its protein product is CAIRQGANLETQYF.

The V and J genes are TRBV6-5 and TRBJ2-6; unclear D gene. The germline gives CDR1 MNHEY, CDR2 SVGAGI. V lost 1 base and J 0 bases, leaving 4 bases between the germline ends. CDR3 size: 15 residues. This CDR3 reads CASSYFSSGANVLTF. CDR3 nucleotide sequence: TGTGCCAGCAGTTACTTTAGCTCTGGGGCCAACGTCCTGACTTTC.

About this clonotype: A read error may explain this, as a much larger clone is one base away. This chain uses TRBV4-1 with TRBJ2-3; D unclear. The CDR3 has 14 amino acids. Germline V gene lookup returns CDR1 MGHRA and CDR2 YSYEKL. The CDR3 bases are TGCGCCAACAGCCAAGATGGAGTCACAGATACGCAGTATTTT. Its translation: CANSQDGVTDTQYF.

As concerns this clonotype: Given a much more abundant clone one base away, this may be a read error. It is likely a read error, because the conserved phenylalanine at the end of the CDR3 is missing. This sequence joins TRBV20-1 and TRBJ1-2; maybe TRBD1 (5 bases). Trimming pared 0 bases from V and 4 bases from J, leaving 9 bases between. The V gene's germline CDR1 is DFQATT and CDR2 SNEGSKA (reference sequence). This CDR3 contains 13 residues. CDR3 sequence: CSARDTGGYGYTL. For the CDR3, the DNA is TGCAGTGCTAGAGATACGGGGGGCTATGGCTACACCCTC.

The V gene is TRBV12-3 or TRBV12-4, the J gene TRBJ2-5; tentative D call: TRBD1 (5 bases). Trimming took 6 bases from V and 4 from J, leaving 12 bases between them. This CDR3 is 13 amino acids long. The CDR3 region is CASRNRIGETQYF. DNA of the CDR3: TGTGCCAGCAGAAACAGGATTGGAGAGACCCAGTACTTC.

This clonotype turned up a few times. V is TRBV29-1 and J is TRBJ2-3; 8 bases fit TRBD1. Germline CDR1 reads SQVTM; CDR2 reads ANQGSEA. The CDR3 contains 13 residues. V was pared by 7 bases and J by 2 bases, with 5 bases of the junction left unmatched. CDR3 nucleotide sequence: TGCAGCGCGAACAGGGGGACCACAGATACGCAGTATTTT. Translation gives CSANRGTTDTQYF.

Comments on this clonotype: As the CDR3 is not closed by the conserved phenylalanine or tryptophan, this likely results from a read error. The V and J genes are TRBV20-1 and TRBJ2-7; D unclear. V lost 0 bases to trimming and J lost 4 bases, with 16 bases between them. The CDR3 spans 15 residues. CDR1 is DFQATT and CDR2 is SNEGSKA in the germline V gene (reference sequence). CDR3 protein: CSARDGEKLRYEQYL. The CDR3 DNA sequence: TGCAGTGCTAGAGATGGAGAAAAACTCCGGTACGAGCAGTACCTC.

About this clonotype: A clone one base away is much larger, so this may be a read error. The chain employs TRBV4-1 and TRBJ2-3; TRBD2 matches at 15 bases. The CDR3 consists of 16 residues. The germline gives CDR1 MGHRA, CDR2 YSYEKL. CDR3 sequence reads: CASSEGLAGGADTQFF. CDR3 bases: TGCGCCAGCAGCGAGGGACTAGCGGGAGGTGCGGATACGCAGTTTTTT.

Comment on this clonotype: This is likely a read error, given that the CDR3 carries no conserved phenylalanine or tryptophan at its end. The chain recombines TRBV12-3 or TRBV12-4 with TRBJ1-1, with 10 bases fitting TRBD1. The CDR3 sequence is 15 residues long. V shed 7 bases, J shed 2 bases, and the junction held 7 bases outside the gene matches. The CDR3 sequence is CASTRWTGGNTEAFL. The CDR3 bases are TGTGCCAGCACCCGCTGGACAGGGGGAAACACTGAAGCTTTCTTA.

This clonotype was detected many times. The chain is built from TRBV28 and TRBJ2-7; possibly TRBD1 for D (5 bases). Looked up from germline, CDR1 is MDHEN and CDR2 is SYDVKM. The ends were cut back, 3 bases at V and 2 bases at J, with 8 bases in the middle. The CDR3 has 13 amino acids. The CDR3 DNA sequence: TGTGCCAGCAGTTTGCGACAGACCTACGAGCAGTACTTC. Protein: CASSLRQTYEQYF.

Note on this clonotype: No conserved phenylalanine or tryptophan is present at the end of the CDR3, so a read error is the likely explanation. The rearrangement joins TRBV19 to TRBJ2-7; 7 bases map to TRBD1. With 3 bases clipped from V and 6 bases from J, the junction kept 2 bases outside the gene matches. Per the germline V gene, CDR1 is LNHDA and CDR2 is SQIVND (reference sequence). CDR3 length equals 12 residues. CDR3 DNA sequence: TGTGCCAGTAGTATCTCAGGGGGCGAGCAGTACTTG. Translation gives CASSISGGEQYL.

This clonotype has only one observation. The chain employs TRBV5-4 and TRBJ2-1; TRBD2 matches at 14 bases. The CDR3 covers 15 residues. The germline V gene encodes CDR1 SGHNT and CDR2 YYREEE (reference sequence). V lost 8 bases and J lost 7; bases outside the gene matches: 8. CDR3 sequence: CARSRLAGGGNEQFF. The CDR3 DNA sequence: TGTGCCAGGAGCCGACTAGCGGGGGGGGGAAATGAGCAGTTCTTC.